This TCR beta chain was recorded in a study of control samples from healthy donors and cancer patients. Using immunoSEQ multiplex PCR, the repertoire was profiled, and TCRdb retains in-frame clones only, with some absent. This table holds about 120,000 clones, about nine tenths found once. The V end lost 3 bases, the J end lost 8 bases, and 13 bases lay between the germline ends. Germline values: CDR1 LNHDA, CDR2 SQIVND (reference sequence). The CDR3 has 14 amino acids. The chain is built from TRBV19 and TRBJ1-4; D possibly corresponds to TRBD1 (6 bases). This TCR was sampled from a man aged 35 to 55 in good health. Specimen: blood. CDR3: CASSIPGQGEKLFF. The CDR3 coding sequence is TGTGCCAGTAGTATTCCGGGCCAGGGGGAAAAACTGTTTTTT.